These 16 T cell receptor beta chains came from one sample sequenced in a study of beta chain features in type 1 diabetes. Study findings and constraints: For Type 1 diabetes patients, all four CD4+ subsets carried TCRB CDR3s that were moderately but significantly shorter.

The sequenced template was cDNA made from the entire isolated RNA. Clones were read by immunoSEQ multiplex PCR, and TCRdb kept only the in-frame ones, dropping some. The repertoire holds about 300,000 clones, with roughly 13% as singletons. Which antigens these TCRs recognize remains unknown. The sample comprised naive CD4+ T cells from blood. The receptors originated from a woman aged 18-29 years with type 1 diabetes.

The chain combines TRBV28 with TRBJ2-3; possibly TRBD2 for D (5 bases). The V end was cut by 6 bases, the J end by 3 bases, with 19 bases between. CDR1 and CDR2 (germline): MDHEN, SYDVKM. The CDR3 runs 16 residues. The CDR3 DNA sequence: TGTGCCAGCAGGGAGGCCGGGCCCCAGCGAACAGATACGCAGTATTTT. This codes for CASREAGPQRTDTQYF.

This clone was observed a handful of times. The V call is TRBV19, the J call TRBJ1-2, with a possible D match to TRBD1 (5 bases). CDR1 is LNHDA, CDR2 SQIVND, per germline (reference sequence). The CDR3 consists of 14 residues. V lost 2 bases and J 2 bases, leaving 9 bases between the germline ends. The CDR3 DNA is TGTGCCAGTAGTATACTCCCAGGGAACTATGGCTACACCTTC. Its translation is CASSILPGNYGYTF.

The chain has TRBV29-1 and TRBJ2-7, with 11 bases identical to TRBD2. From germline, CDR1 is SQVTM and CDR2 ANQGSEA. The trim removed 4 bases at V and 3 bases at J, leaving 5 bases unmatched. The CDR3 covers 14 residues. CDR3 in amino acids: CSVARLAGNYEQYF. CDR3 bases: TGCAGCGTTGCCAGACTAGCGGGAAACTACGAGCAGTACTTC.

This clone turned up a few times. The V and J genes are TRBV29-1 and TRBJ2-5, with 7 bases fitting TRBD2. This CDR3 has 16 amino acids. Looked up from germline, CDR1 is SQVTM and CDR2 is ANQGSEA. V shed 7 bases and J 2 bases; nucleotides not matched to a gene: 16. Here the CDR3 reads CSAIEGAGVGQETQYF. The CDR3 DNA reads as TGCAGCGCTATCGAAGGGGCGGGAGTAGGACAAGAGACCCAGTACTTC.

The genes are TRBV9 and TRBJ2-3; no firm D call. The CDR3 loop spans 12 amino acids. Germline assignment: CDR1 SGDLS and CDR2 YYNGEE. With 4 bases removed from V and 8 bases from J, the gap between germline ends came to 11 bases. CDR3 sequence reads: CASSSPPGTQYF. The CDR3 bases are TGTGCCAGCAGCTCCCCGCCGGGTACGCAGTATTTT.

The chain combines TRBV10-3 with TRBJ2-3; 11 bases line up with TRBD2. The CDR3 loop spans 16 amino acids. The junction had 4 bases not matched to a gene; V was cut back by 0 bases and J by 5 bases. From germline, CDR1 is ENHRY and CDR2 SYGVKD. The CDR3 nucleotides are TGTGCCATCAGTGAGTCGGGGACTAGCGGTAAAGATACGCAGTATTTT. It specifies CAISESGTSGKDTQYF.

CDR3 residues: CASSLGGRTGQYF. For the CDR3, the DNA is TGTGCCAGCAGCTTAGGAGGAAGGACTGGGCAGTACTTC. This chain links TRBV7-2 with TRBJ2-7, with D possibly TRBD2 on 5 matching bases. This CDR3 region has 13 residues. V was pared by 1 base and J by 9 bases, with 13 bases between. From germline, CDR1 is SGHTA and CDR2 FQGNSA.

The chain combines TRBV5-1 with TRBJ2-6, with D tentatively TRBD2 (7 bases). Germline V gene lookup returns CDR1 SGHRS and CDR2 YFSETQ. CDR3 length equals 16 residues. Trimming pared 0 bases from V and 12 bases from J, leaving 19 bases between. The CDR3, as DNA: TGCGCCAGCAGCTTGGCCTGGGGCGGGGGCGACGGCGTCCTGACTTTC. It yields the protein CASSLAWGGGDGVLTF.

The chain recombines TRBV28 with TRBJ1-4, with 11 bases that match TRBD1. The germline gives CDR1 MDHEN, CDR2 SYDVKM. V gave up 7 bases and J gave up 7 bases; unmatched junction bases: 14. CDR3 length: 17 residues. The CDR3 loop is CASITRGTGGEGEKLFF. CDR3 DNA sequence: TGTGCCAGCATTACAAGAGGGACAGGGGGAGAAGGTGAAAAACTGTTTTTT. The complete variable domain, with remaining parts taken from reference TRBV28 and TRBJ1-4, reads DVKVTQSSRYLVKRTGEKVFLECVQDMDHENMFWYRQDPGLGLRLIYFSYDVKMKEKGDIPEGYSVSREKKERFSLILESASTNQTSMYLCASITRGTGGEGEKLFFGSGTQLSVL.

This clone was observed a handful of times. The rearrangement links TRBV9 to TRBJ2-1, with unresolved D. The V and J ends lost 9 bases and 6 bases respectively, with 16 bases between them. The CDR3 extends over 13 amino acids. Germline V gene lookup returns CDR1 SGDLS and CDR2 YYNGEE. The CDR3 loop reads CANLIRISNEQFF. CDR3 sequence (DNA): TGTGCCAACCTCATCAGGATAAGCAATGAGCAGTTCTTC.

J is TRBJ2-3 and V is TRBV9, with 9 bases lining up with TRBD2. The CDR3 length is 14 residues. J gave up 6 bases and V 0 bases, and 2 bases lay outside the gene matches. Germline V lookup: CDR1 SGDLS, CDR2 YYNGEE. This CDR3 is CASSVDAGGDTQYF. CDR3 in DNA: TGTGCCAGCAGCGTAGACGCGGGAGGGGATACGCAGTATTTT.

A few counts support this clone. The genes are TRBV11-3 and TRBJ1-1; D remains ambiguous. CDR3 length: 12 amino acids. Trimming stripped 5 bases from V and 7 bases from J, with 11 bases between. Germline CDR1 and CDR2: SGHNT and YENEEA. CDR3: CASSPTVGEAFF. CDR3 nucleotides: TGTGCCAGCAGCCCGACTGTGGGTGAAGCTTTCTTT.

This chain links TRBV27 with TRBJ2-5, with 11 bases lining up with TRBD2. J lost 4 bases, V lost 4 bases, and 2 bases had no gene match. The CDR3 loop spans 14 amino acids. Germline V CDR1 and CDR2: MNHEY, SMNVEV (reference sequence). The CDR3 sequence: CASSWGTSGETQYF. The CDR3 DNA is TGTGCCAGCAGTTGGGGGACTAGCGGAGAGACCCAGTACTTC.

The V call is TRBV30, the J call TRBJ1-4; 8 bases are a match to TRBD1. The germline V gene encodes CDR1 GTSNPN and CDR2 SVGIG (reference sequence). The CDR3 loop spans 14 amino acids. J was trimmed by 7 bases and V by 5 bases; bases with no gene match: 9. CDR3 loop: CAWGRQGKVEKLFF. The CDR3 nucleotides are TGTGCCTGGGGGAGACAGGGGAAGGTTGAAAAACTGTTTTTT.

V is TRBV30 and J is TRBJ2-5; D remains ambiguous. The CDR3 runs 15 residues. The ends were cut back, 0 bases at V and 0 bases at J, with 11 bases in the middle. CDR1 and CDR2 from the germline V gene are GTSNPN and SVGIG (reference sequence). CDR3 DNA sequence: TGTGCCTGGAGTGTACGGTCTCCCTACCAAGAGACCCAGTACTTC. It translates to CAWSVRSPYQETQYF.

The rearrangement links TRBV5-1 to TRBJ1-5; unclear D gene. The germline V gene encodes CDR1 SGHRS and CDR2 YFSETQ. The CDR3 runs 15 residues. V was pared by 1 base and J by 5 bases, with 13 bases between. The CDR3 nucleotides read TGCGCCAGCAGCTTGATGGGCAGGCGGGATCAGCCCCAGCATTTT. Residues: CASSLMGRRDQPQHF.